This T cell receptor (beta chain) was observed in a study of cytomegalovirus exposure and HLA in healthy donors. V lost 3 bases, J lost 2 bases, and 6 bases lay in between. The CDR3 contains 12 residues. Germline CDR1 reads SGHNT; CDR2 reads YYREEE (reference sequence). PCR primers comprised 60 Vbeta and 13 Jbeta primers. Clones were read by immunoSEQ multiplex PCR, and TCRdb kept only the in-frame ones, dropping some. Among 150,000 to 200,000 clones listed, roughly 81% were seen once. Sequenced: PBMCs. V usage is TRBV5-4 and J usage is TRBJ2-7, with no clear D. The receptor was derived from a girl aged 10 to 17 in good health and CMV-seropositive. The CDR3 bases are TGTGCCAGCAGCTCCCCCGCCTACGAGCAGTACTTC. It translates to CASSSPAYEQYF.